A selection of T cell receptor beta chains follows, all from one sample in a study of T cell responses to AZD1222 COVID-19 vaccine. Clones were read by immunoSEQ multiplex PCR, and TCRdb kept only the in-frame ones, dropping some. Here the sample spans 89,000 or so clones, around 93% being singletons. The sample here was peripheral blood, taken 28 days after the second AZD1222 dose. The receptors come from an adult who received the AZD1222 COVID-19 vaccine. The CDR3 runs from the conserved cysteine through the conserved F or W. The D gene is left open where the match is weak. Clone size appears in some rows only: once, few, many, or a class for an expanded clone.

NA,TRBV29-1,TRBJ2-2,NA,13,CSVEAGNTGELFF,TGCAGCGTTGAGGCCGGGAACACCGGGGAGCTGTTTTTT
NA,TRBV5-1,TRBJ2-1,TRBD2,15,CASSLSGGTYNEQFF,TGCGCCAGCAGCTTATCGGGAGGAACCTACAATGAGCAGTTCTTC
once,TRBV7-9,TRBJ2-1,NA,13,CASSSSSYNEQFF,TGTGCCAGCAGCTCTAGCTCCTACAATGAGCAGTTCTTC
NA,TRBV29-1,TRBJ2-7,TRBD1,14,CSVAPGTGGVEQYF,TGCAGCGTCGCGCCCGGGACAGGGGGCGTCGAGCAGTACTTC
NA,TRBV6-1,TRBJ1-2,NA,15,CASSEVTGKIYGYTF,TGTGCCAGCAGTGAAGTTACAGGGAAAATCTATGGCTACACCTTC
few,TRBV28,TRBJ1-4,NA,11,CASSKNEKLFF,TGTGCCAGTAGTAAGAATGAAAAACTGTTTTTT
NA,TRBV12-5,TRBJ2-1,TRBD2,16,CASGLGLAGAGNEQFF,TGTGCTAGTGGTTTGGGACTAGCGGGAGCCGGAAATGAGCAGTTCTTC
NA,TRBV7-2,TRBJ1-2,TRBD1,15,CASSLTGGAGYGYTF,TGTGCCAGCAGCTTAACAGGGGGCGCTGGCTATGGCTACACCTTC
NA,TRBV5-8,TRBJ1-2,NA,11,CASSFSRGYTF,TGTGCCAGCAGCTTTTCAAGGGGCTACACCTTC
NA,TRBV6-5,TRBJ2-7,NA,14,CASKGREFSYEQYF,TGTGCCAGCAAGGGCAGGGAATTTTCCTACGAGCAGTACTTC
NA,TRBV2,TRBJ1-1,TRBD1,17,CASRTHRGADANTEAFF,TGTGCCAGCAGAACCCACAGGGGGGCCGATGCGAACACTGAAGCTTTCTTT
NA,TRBV21-1,TRBJ2-2,NA,18,CASSKEFQGSPNTGELFF,TGTGCCAGCAGCAAAGAGTTTCAGGGTTCACCGAACACCGGGGAGCTGTTTTTT
once,TRBV9,TRBJ2-7,TRBD2,16,CASSALAREKPYEQYF,TGTGCCAGCAGCGCTTTAGCGCGGGAGAAACCCTACGAGCAGTACTTC
once,TRBV2,TRBJ2-7,TRBD1,22,CASSDFPPLVLFRQGSLHEQYF,TGTGCCAGCAGTGACTTCCCACCCCTAGTTCTCTTTCGACAGGGCTCCCTCCACGAGCAGTACTTC
NA,TRBV11-2,TRBJ1-2,TRBD1,14,CASSAQQGHYGYTF,TGTGCCAGCAGCGCGCAACAGGGGCACTATGGCTACACCTTC
NA,TRBV27,TRBJ2-3,NA,13,CASSRDNQDTQYF,TGTGCCAGCAGCCGGGACAATCAAGATACGCAGTATTTT